This T cell receptor (beta chain) was sequenced in a study of T-cell memory formation after mild COVID-19. CDR1 and CDR2 from the germline V gene are SGHAT and FQNNGV. Trimming at V came to 5 bases and at J to 0 bases, leaving 12 bases not matched to a gene. The CDR3 loop spans 17 amino acids. The authors produced TCR alpha and TCR beta cDNA libraries with sample barcodes and UMIs by 5'RACE using constant-segment primers. TCRdb reanalysed the 5' RACE reads using MiXCR and keeps one entry per CDR3 protein. The sample has 450,000 to 650,000 distinct CDR3 sequences; roughly a fifth are singletons. General study points: Among CD4+ contracting clones, most were CM and EM, and CD8+ ones EMRA. Pre-infection memory carried some responding clones, suggesting that cross-reactive memory joined. Day 15 to 85 contracting clones showed balanced CD4/CD8; day 15 to 37 expanders favored CD4+.

As concerns this clonotype: Its antigen is unidentified.

The sequenced sample consisted of PBMCs or a T cell subset sorted from them (not recorded which). The V and J genes are TRBV11-2 and TRBJ1-1, with 7 positions matching TRBD1. This receptor was obtained from an adult woman who had mild COVID-19 (a few samples of this study predate the infection). Cell type and time point are not known. This CDR3 reads CASSPGQSLYMNTEAFF. CDR3 coding DNA: TGTGCCAGCAGCCCGGGACAGTCCCTTTATATGAACACTGAAGCTTTCTTT.